Listed here are 3 T cell receptor beta chains from one sample, sequenced in a study of blood T cell repertoires in COVID-19. Clones were sequenced by immunoSEQ multiplex PCR, and TCRdb holds only the in-frame ones, with some missing. The sample has 160,000 or so clones; about 86% are singletons. The sequenced sample consisted of peripheral blood. The receptors were gathered from a woman aged 70-85 years with acute or convalescent COVID-19.

The V gene is TRBV2, the J gene TRBJ1-1, with TRBD1 as a possible D gene (6 bases). The ends were cut back, 6 bases at V and 1 base at J, with 12 bases in the middle. This CDR3 has 14 amino acids. Germline V gene sequence: CDR1 SNHLY, CDR2 FYNNEI. CDR3 protein: CASRARGANTEAFF. The DNA for the CDR3 is TGTGCCAGCAGGGCACGGGGGGCGAACACTGAAGCTTTCTTT. The full variable domain, rest sourced from reference TRBV2 and TRBJ1-1, is EPEVTQTPSHQVTQMGQEVILRCVPISNHLYFYWYRQILGQKVEFLVSFYNNEISEKSEIFDDQFSVERPDGSNFTLKIRSTKLEDSAMYFCASRARGANTEAFFGQGTRLTVV.

The chain has TRBV24-1 and TRBJ2-2; 7 bases line up with TRBD1. Germline trimming cut 5 bases from V and 1 base from J; bases unmatched to any gene: 0. This CDR3 has 14 residues. Looked up from germline, CDR1 is KGHDR and CDR2 is SFDVKD. The DNA of the CDR3 is TGTGCCACCAGTGGGGACAGGAACACCGGGGAGCTGTTTTTT. It encodes CATSGDRNTGELFF.

This chain links TRBV28 with TRBJ2-7; a possible D gene is TRBD2 (6 bases). CDR1 and CDR2 (germline): MDHEN, SYDVKM. The CDR3 runs to 14 residues. V was cut by 5 bases and J by 4 bases, with 15 bases left in between. The CDR3 loop reads CASSHGTPPYEQYF. DNA for the CDR3: TGTGCCAGCAGTCACGGGACTCCGCCGTACGAGCAGTACTTC.